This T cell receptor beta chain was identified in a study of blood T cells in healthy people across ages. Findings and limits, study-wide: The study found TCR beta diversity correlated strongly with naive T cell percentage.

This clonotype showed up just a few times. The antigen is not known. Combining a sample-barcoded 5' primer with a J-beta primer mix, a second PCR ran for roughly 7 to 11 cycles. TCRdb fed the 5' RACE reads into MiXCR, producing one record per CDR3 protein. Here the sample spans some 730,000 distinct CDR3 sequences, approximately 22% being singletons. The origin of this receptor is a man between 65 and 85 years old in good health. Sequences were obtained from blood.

Here the CDR3 reads CASTFRPEETQYF. CDR3 sequence (DNA): TGTGCCAGCACCTTCAGACCGGAGGAGACCCAGTACTTC. This chain joins TRBV5-5 and TRBJ2-1; D unclear. The DNA end favors TRBJ2-5, so the J call may be wrong. The CDR3 totals 13 residues. Germline CDR1 and CDR2: SGHKS and YYEKEE (reference sequence).